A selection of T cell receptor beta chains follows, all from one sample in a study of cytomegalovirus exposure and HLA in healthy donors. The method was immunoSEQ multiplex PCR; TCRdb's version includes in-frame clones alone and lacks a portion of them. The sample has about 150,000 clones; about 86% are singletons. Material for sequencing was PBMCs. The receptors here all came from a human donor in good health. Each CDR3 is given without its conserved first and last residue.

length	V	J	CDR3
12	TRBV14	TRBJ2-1	ASRPSGGGNEQF
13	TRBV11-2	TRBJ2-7	ASSHVSGRIGEQY
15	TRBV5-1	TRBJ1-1	ASSLSLLGQGPGIAF
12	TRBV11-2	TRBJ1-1	ASSPDRGDTEAF
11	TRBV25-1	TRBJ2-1	ATEWDSYNEQF
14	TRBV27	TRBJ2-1	ASTQPGQGFYNEQF
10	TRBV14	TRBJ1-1	ASSRTGVRAF
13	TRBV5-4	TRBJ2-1	ASSSQGSSYNEQF
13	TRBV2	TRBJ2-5	ASSTTGYDQETQY
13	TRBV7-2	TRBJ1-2	ASSPGDGLNYGYT
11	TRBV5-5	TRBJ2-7	ASSLDRVYEQY
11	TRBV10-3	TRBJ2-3	AISGGATDTQY
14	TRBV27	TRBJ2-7	ASSLTGNARVYEQY
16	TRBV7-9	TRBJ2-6	ASSSGDRVLSGANVLT
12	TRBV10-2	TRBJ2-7	ASSGQGAGYEQY
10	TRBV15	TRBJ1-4	ATSRETEKLF
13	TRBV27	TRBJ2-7	ASNLRGGLPYEQY
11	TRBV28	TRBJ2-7	ASSLAAIYEQY
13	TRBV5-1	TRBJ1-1	ASSLIGGDYTEAF
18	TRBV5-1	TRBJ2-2	ASSLLPGQGIFINTGELF
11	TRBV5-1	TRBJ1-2	ASRQGRRGGYT
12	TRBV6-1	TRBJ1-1	ASSPTSKSGEAF
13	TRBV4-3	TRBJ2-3	ASTSGTGTVDTQY
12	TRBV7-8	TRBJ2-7	ASSSSRVAYEQY
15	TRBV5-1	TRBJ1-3	ASSFKPSGTLGNTIY
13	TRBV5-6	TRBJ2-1	ASSRTVSIYNEQF
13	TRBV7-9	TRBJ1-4	ASSFFAGPGEKLF
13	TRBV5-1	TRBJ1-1	ASSAIPGGRTEAF
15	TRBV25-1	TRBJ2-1	ASSESTRDRGYNEQF
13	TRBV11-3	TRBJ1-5	ASSLGQGSVRPQH
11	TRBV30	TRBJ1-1	AWRPRANTEAF
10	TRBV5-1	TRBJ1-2	ASSLGGQLHT
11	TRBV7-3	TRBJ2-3	ASSLLRADTQY
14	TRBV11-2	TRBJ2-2	ASSLDGRRDTGELF
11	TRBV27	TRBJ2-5	ASRSRGQETQY
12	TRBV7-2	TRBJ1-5	ASSFKGDNQPQH
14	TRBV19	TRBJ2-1	ASSISGPSSYNEQF